The following is a T cell receptor beta chain sequence with its context. Its antigen is not known. The V and J ends lost 3 bases and 4 bases, in that order; junction bases with no gene match: 12. The CDR3 is 17 amino acids. The germline V gene has CDR1 SGHRS and CDR2 YFSETQ. Up to 2 ug genomic DNA was used for TCRB CDR3 amplification. The assay was immunoSEQ multiplex PCR, and TCRdb's table has in-frame clones only and misses some. The sample contains 50,000 to 65,000 clones, approximately 87% of which appear only once. Noted time point: after dendritic cell vaccination, including at tumor progression/relapse. These data are taken from a study of glioma-infiltrating T cells after dendritic cell vaccination. Study as a whole: Autologous tumor lysate-pulsed dendritic cell vaccination was given between the early 2000s and the early 2010s.

Study observations and caveats: Patients with more pretreatment TILs had longer time to progression and survival. Higher TCR clonality did not directly relate to longer survival.

The specimen was blood, collected after dendritic cell vaccination. The source of this sequence is a human donor with glioblastoma. The gene calls are TRBV5-1 and TRBJ2-5, with 10 nucleotides matching TRBD2. CDR3 residues: CASSSRAGGPQGETQYF. The CDR3 nucleotides are TGCGCCAGCAGCTCGCGAGCGGGGGGGCCTCAGGGAGAGACCCAGTACTTC.